This TCR beta chain originates from a study of T-cell reconstitution after alpha-beta-depleted transplantation in children. Study-wide points: When one year had passed after transplant, most T-cell counts and diversity came from newly produced T cells.

V trimming: 3 bases; J trimming: 3 bases; junction bases outside the gene matches: 8. Looked up from germline, CDR1 is DFQATT and CDR2 is SNEGSKA (reference sequence). This CDR3 has 14 amino acids. The TCRbeta library was prepared with unique molecular identifiers. MiXCR was run by TCRdb on the PCR reads, yielding one entry per CDR3 protein. The table lists 400,000 to 550,000 distinct CDR3 sequences, roughly a tenth of them singletons, with roughly 2% in the top ten. This clonotype was seen at least ten times. Its antigen is as yet unknown. This sequence was found in a child younger than 10 with inherited bone marrow failure, due to receive a stem cell transplant. The chain employs TRBV20-1 and TRBJ2-7, with 7 bases matching TRBD1. The input for sequencing was PBMCs, taken before TCRalphabeta/CD19-depleted stem cell transplant. The CDR3 region is CSASTGARSYEQYF. The CDR3 region has the DNA TGCAGTGCTAGTACAGGGGCAAGAAGCTACGAGCAGTACTTC.